Listed here is a single TCR beta chain. The CDR3 consists of 15 residues. Authors' processing steps: Reference gene primer amplification gave nucleated cell count estimates. Clones were read by immunoSEQ multiplex PCR, and TCRdb kept only the in-frame ones, dropping some. D and trimming come from the DNA, and the V and J calls and clone size come from that table. The table has some 64,000 clones, around 73% seen once. The record originates from a study of blood T cell repertoires in COVID-19. Study as a whole: The United States, Italy and Spain were the sources of the acute and convalescent COVID-19 samples. Sample material is recorded as cDNA or gDNA derived from T cells, B-cell-depleted T cells, or PBMCs.

This receptor was taken from an elderly man with active or convalescent COVID-19. Material for sequencing was peripheral blood. V and J are TRBV7-5 and TRBJ1-1. TRBV7-5 has pseudogene status. CDR3 region: CVRSLQRHDNTEAFF. The CDR3 coding sequence is TGTGTCAGAAGCTTACAGAGGCACGATAACACTGAAGCTTTCTTT.